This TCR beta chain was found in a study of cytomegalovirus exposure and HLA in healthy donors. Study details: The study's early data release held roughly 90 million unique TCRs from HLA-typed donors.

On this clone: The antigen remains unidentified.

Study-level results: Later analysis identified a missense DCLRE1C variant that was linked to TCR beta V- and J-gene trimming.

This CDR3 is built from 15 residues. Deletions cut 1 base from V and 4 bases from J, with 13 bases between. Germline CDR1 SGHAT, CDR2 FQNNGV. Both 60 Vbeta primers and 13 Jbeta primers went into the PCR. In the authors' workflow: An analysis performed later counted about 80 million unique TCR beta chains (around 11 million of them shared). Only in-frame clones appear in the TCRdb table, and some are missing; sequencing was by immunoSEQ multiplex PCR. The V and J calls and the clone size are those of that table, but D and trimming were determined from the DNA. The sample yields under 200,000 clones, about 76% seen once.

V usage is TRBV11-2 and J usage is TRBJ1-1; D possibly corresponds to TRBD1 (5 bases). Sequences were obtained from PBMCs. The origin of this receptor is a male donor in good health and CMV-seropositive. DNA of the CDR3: TGTGCCAGCAGCTTAGCGTGGGGTAGGGGCACTGAAGCTTTCTTT. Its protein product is CASSLAWGRGTEAFF.